A single sample gave rise to the 21 T cell receptor beta chains below, sequenced in a study of T cell clones after liver transplantation. This table comes from immunoSEQ multiplex PCR, and its TCRdb copy is limited to in-frame clones, with some not included. Of over 14,000 clones listed, around 90% were seen once; the top ten hold under 55%. This specimen consisted of CD8+ T cells from blood, obtained before liver transplant. The receptors stem from a human donor who received a liver transplant.

This clone was seen a few times. This rearrangement joins TRBV7-8 to TRBJ2-1; possibly TRBD1 or TRBD2 for D (5 bases each). The CDR3 is made up of 16 amino acids. V lost 5 bases and J lost 4, with 18 bases in between. CDR1 SGHVS and CDR2 FQNEAQ come from the germline V gene. The CDR3 region has the DNA TGTGCCAGCAGCCGCAGGGACGTCCCGCTATACAATGAGCAGTTCTTC. Translating gives CASSRRDVPLYNEQFF.

The chain joins TRBV27 to TRBJ2-2; D is undetermined. V shed 5 bases and J shed 5 bases, with 6 bases lying between them. The CDR3 spans 12 residues. The germline gives CDR1 MNHEY, CDR2 SMNVEV (reference sequence). The CDR3 nucleotides read TGTGCCAGCAGTAGTTGGACCGGGGAGCTGTTTTTT. It specifies CASSSWTGELFF.

CDR3 DNA sequence: TGTGCCAGCTCACCACAGAAGCAGACTAGCGGGAGGCCCGGGGAGCTGTTTTTT. Translated: CASSPQKQTSGRPGELFF. The rearrangement uses TRBV18 and TRBJ2-2; 13 nucleotides agree with TRBD2. V lost 1 base, J lost 6 bases, and 8 bases stayed unmatched. The length of the CDR3 is 18 residues. Germline-derived CDR1 and CDR2 are KGHSH and LQKENI.

This chain connects TRBV7-8 to TRBJ2-1, with D possibly being TRBD1 (7 bases). The CDR3 has 18 residues. The germline CDR1 and CDR2 sequences are SGHVS and FQNEAQ. With 2 bases removed from V and 5 bases from J, the gap between germline ends came to 22 bases. CDR3 region: CASSLRVWEDRRHNEQFF. CDR3 DNA: TGTGCCAGCAGCTTACGCGTTTGGGAGGACAGGCGTCACAATGAGCAGTTCTTC.

V usage is TRBV7-9 and J usage is TRBJ2-7; a weak D match, TRBD1 (6 bases). CDR1 and CDR2 from the germline V gene are SEHNR and FQNEAQ (reference sequence). Deletions cut 5 bases from V and 4 bases from J, with 21 bases between. This CDR3 is 16 amino acids long. CDR3 in DNA: TGTGCCAGCAGCACCGATAGGTCAACAGGGAGATACGAGCAGTACTTC. As protein: CASSTDRSTGRYEQYF.

The chain uses TRBV5-5 and TRBJ2-7; 9 bases are shared with TRBD1. CDR1 is SGHKS, CDR2 YYEKEE, per germline (reference sequence). The CDR3 has 16 residues. Losses at the gene ends were 0 bases for V and 6 bases for J; bases not matched to a gene: 10. For the CDR3, the DNA is TGTGCCAGCAGCTTGGATCAGGGACAGGGACCCTCCGAGCAGTACTTC. Its protein is CASSLDQGQGPSEQYF.

The chain combines TRBV11-2 with TRBJ2-2, with unresolved D. The CDR3 extends over 14 amino acids. The germline V gene encodes CDR1 SGHAT and CDR2 FQNNGV. Trimming cost V 2 bases and J 1 base, with 5 bases left between them. The CDR3 DNA follows: TGTGCCAGCAGCTTATACGAGAACACCGGGGAGCTGTTTTTT. Protein sequence: CASSLYENTGELFF.

The V call is TRBV19, the J call TRBJ2-7, with TRBD2 as a possible D gene (5 bases). V was clipped by 3 bases and J by 6 bases, with 12 bases between them. CDR3 length equals 13 residues. The V gene's germline CDR1 is LNHDA and CDR2 SQIVND (reference sequence). For the CDR3, the DNA is TGTGCCAGTAGTATCGGCTCCGGGGTCGAGCAGTACTTC. Translation: CASSIGSGVEQYF.

V is TRBV10-2 and J is TRBJ2-2, with D unresolved. V was clipped by 4 bases and J by 0 bases, with 6 bases between them. CDR1 and CDR2 from the germline V gene are WSHSY and SAAADI. This CDR3 has 14 residues. CDR3 in DNA: TGCGCCAGCAGTGGCACACCGAACACCGGGGAGCTGTTTTTT. It codes for CASSGTPNTGELFF.

The chain links TRBV27 to TRBJ2-7; 11 bases map to TRBD2. This CDR3 is 16 amino acids long. Looked up from germline, CDR1 is MNHEY and CDR2 is SMNVEV (reference sequence). Germline trimming cut 7 bases from V and 4 bases from J; bases unmatched to any gene: 12. CDR3: CASTLSGRAVGYEQYF. The CDR3 nucleotides are TGTGCCAGCACCCTTAGCGGGAGGGCAGTAGGGTACGAGCAGTACTTC.

CDR3: CASSLVTGGNEQYF. CDR3 coding DNA: TGTGCCAGCAGCTTGGTTACAGGGGGCAACGAGCAGTACTTC. This chain connects TRBV7-9 to TRBJ2-7, with 9 bases matching TRBD1. The CDR3 runs to 14 residues. Germline lookup yields CDR1 SEHNR and CDR2 FQNEAQ (reference sequence). The J segment lost 5 bases and the V segment lost 3 bases, leaving 5 bases of the junction unmatched.

The chain is built from TRBV4-3 and TRBJ2-3, with unresolved D. Germline CDR1 reads LGHNA; CDR2 reads YSLEER. This CDR3 comprises 14 residues. V gave up 1 base and J gave up 2 bases, with 7 bases separating them. As DNA, the CDR3 is TGCGCCAGCAGCCAAGCTGACTCCACAGATACGCAGTATTTT. Its protein is CASSQADSTDTQYF.

The V gene is TRBV4-1, the J gene TRBJ2-5; D possibly corresponds to TRBD1 (6 bases). This CDR3 has 17 residues. Germline V gene lookup returns CDR1 MGHRA and CDR2 YSYEKL. The ends were cut back, 0 bases at V and 5 bases at J, with 19 bases in the middle. The CDR3 bases are TGCGCCAGCAGCCAAGATCACGCGAGGGGGAGTCTGGAGACCCAGTACTTC. Protein: CASSQDHARGSLETQYF.

J is TRBJ2-7 and V is TRBV27; a weak D match, TRBD2 (5 bases). CDR3 size: 13 residues. The germline V gene has CDR1 MNHEY and CDR2 SMNVEV (reference sequence). V shed 2 bases and J shed 4 bases, with 9 bases lying between them. Here the CDR3 DNA reads TGTGCCAGCAGTTTAGGGAGCGCTTACGAGCAGTACTTC. Its protein is CASSLGSAYEQYF.

J is TRBJ1-5 and V is TRBV27, with a weak D call TRBD1 (5 bases). Trimming removed 9 bases from V and 7 bases from J, with 7 bases in between. The CDR3 consists of 10 residues. The germline V gene has CDR1 MNHEY and CDR2 SMNVEV (reference sequence). The CDR3 DNA sequence: TGTGCCAGGGGGGGGCAGCCCCAGCATTTT. Its protein is CARGGQPQHF.

The chain uses TRBV5-6 and TRBJ2-3, with 10 bases matching TRBD2. Germline V gives CDR1 SGHDT, CDR2 YYEEEE. CDR3 length: 16 residues. Unmatched junction bases numbered 7, after V lost 4 bases and J lost 2 bases. The CDR3 region is CASSPGGTSDTDTQYF. In DNA form, the CDR3 reads TGTGCCAGCAGCCCGGGGGGGACTAGCGACACAGATACGCAGTATTTT.

The rearrangement joins TRBV5-1 to TRBJ1-1; unclear D gene. CDR3 size: 15 residues. V lost 0 bases, J lost 6 bases, and 15 bases lay in between. The germline V gene encodes CDR1 SGHRS and CDR2 YFSETQ. The CDR3 is CASSLDSLGIAEAFF. The CDR3 DNA reads TGCGCCAGCAGCTTGGACAGCCTCGGGATAGCTGAAGCTTTCTTT.

The chain employs TRBV13 and TRBJ2-5, with D tentatively TRBD1 or TRBD2 (6 bases each). V was cut by 5 bases and J by 0 bases, with 13 bases left in between. Germline V gene sequence: CDR1 PRHDT, CDR2 FYEKMQ (reference sequence). The CDR3 sequence is 15 residues long. The CDR3 nucleotides are TGTGCCAGCAGCCAACGGGGGCGGTACCAAGAGACCCAGTACTTC. Amino acid sequence: CASSQRGRYQETQYF.

To note about this clone: Additional DNA sequences in this sample encode the identical CDR3. The V and J genes are TRBV13 and TRBJ1-2; D gene uncertain. Germline loops: CDR1 PRHDT, CDR2 FYEKMQ (reference sequence). The CDR3 has 16 amino acids. Trimming left V 3 bases short and J 1 base short, with 15 bases between. CDR3 loop: CASSFRQLNFNYGYTF. Written as DNA, the CDR3 is TGTGCCAGCAGCTTCCGGCAGCTTAATTTTAACTATGGCTACACCTTC.

The rearrangement joins TRBV11-2 to TRBJ2-1; D gene ambiguous. The germline CDR1 and CDR2 sequences are SGHAT and FQNNGV. Trimming stripped 4 bases from V and 0 bases from J, with 13 bases between. This CDR3 has 16 amino acids. The CDR3 DNA reads TGTGCCAGCAGCTCCCTACTGGCGGTCTCCTACAATGAGCAGTTCTTC. Its protein is CASSSLLAVSYNEQFF.

Only one count was recorded for this clone. The same CDR3 also results from other DNA sequences found in this sample. The genes are TRBV27 and TRBJ1-1; D is possibly TRBD1 (6 bases). V was cut by 5 bases and J by 5 bases, with 15 bases left in between. The CDR3 consists of 14 residues. Germline V gene lookup returns CDR1 MNHEY and CDR2 SMNVEV (reference sequence). This chain's CDR3 is CASSIVQGGTEAFF. CDR3 bases: TGTGCCAGCAGTATCGTACAGGGTGGGACTGAAGCTTTCTTT.